This TCR beta chain emerged from a study of CD8+ T cells in alopecia areata. Across the study: Tofacitinib ran for 6 to 18 months before 6 months off drug.

Indicated treatment: oral pan-JAK inhibitor, 5-10 mg twice daily. Alopecia areata patients provided lesional scalp punch biopsies and peripheral blood. Extracted RNA was reverse transcribed, and the resulting cDNA served as sequencing template. Sequencing was performed with immunoSEQ multiplex PCR; in TCRdb, only in-frame clones are kept and a portion is missing. The sample gives 150,000 to 250,000 clones, about 60% of which show up once; approximately 3.4% is in the top ten. V was trimmed by 8 bases and J by 11 bases, leaving 19 bases between them. The CDR3 contains 13 residues. Germline CDR1 and CDR2: MNHEY and SMNVEV (reference sequence).

The source is a human donor with alopecia areata. This chain joins TRBV27 and TRBJ2-1, with D possibly matching TRBD2 (5 bases). The sample here was CD4+ T cells sorted from blood, taken at week 4, from a patient treated with tofacitinib. The CDR3, as DNA: TGTGCCAGCGGGCGAGACACCGGACTGCAGCAGTTCTTC. Protein sequence: CASGRDTGLQQFF.